This TCR beta chain was found in a study of CD8 T cells in Susac syndrome. The CDR3 sequence is 13 residues long. Trimming removed 1 base from V and 5 bases from J, with 8 bases in between. The germline V gene has CDR1 SNHLY and CDR2 FYNNEI. With random hexamers, reverse transcription was performed on about 0.45 to 1 ug of RNA. TCRdb itself ran the immunoSEQ multiplex PCR reads through MiXCR, one entry per CDR3 protein. This sample has some 68,000 distinct CDR3 sequences, with 93% found just once. V gene TRBV2 combines with J gene TRBJ1-2, with no clear D. The sequencing sample was made of CD4+ T cells from PBMCs. The TCR comes from a human donor with Susac syndrome. CDR3 in amino acids: CASSEGPRYGYTF. The CDR3, as DNA: TGTGCCAGCAGTGAAGGGCCACGATATGGCTACACCTTC.